Listed here are 32 T cell receptor beta chains from one sample, sequenced in a study of response to subunit inactivated influenza vaccine listed by TCRdb under 2018. Library prep was done by RT-PCR. The sequencer was an Illumina HiSeq 2500. Starting from the raw public reads, TCRdb applied fastp trimming at Q25, assembled clones with MiXCR and retained in-frame beta chains. Each entry merges the rows of one CDR3 protein and shows their most common DNA and genes. Across this sample there are 490,000 or so distinct CDR3 sequences, with approximately 7.7% seen only once. The ten largest clones add up to approximately 13% of the sample. Sequenced material: PBMCs from blood, taken less than 30 months after vaccination. These receptors were taken from a man aged 50 to 69 who received an inactivated influenza vaccine. Donor details come from another sample of the same person, matched by shared clones.

This clonotype was detected only a few times. The chain uses TRBV28 and TRBJ2-7; TRBD2 matches 10 bases. The V and J ends lost 3 bases and 3 bases, in that order; junction bases with no gene match: 11. The CDR3 loop spans 17 amino acids. The germline V gene encodes CDR1 MDHEN and CDR2 SYDVKM. The CDR3 nucleotides are TGTGCCAGCAGTTTTCCCCGTGGTAGCGGGGGGCTCTACGAGCAGTACTTC. This gives the protein CASSFPRGSGGLYEQYF.

At least ten counts were recorded for this clonotype. This chain connects TRBV5-6 to TRBJ2-6; D is perhaps TRBD1 (5 bases). V was cut by 0 bases and J by 0 bases, with 10 bases left in between. Per the germline V gene, CDR1 is SGHDT and CDR2 is YYEEEE. The CDR3 loop spans 17 amino acids. The CDR3 nucleotides are TGTGCCAGCAGCTTGGCAGGGATCAGCTCTGGGGCCAACGTCCTGACTTTC. It translates to CASSLAGISSGANVLTF.

The chain couples TRBV18 to TRBJ1-1; 7 bases line up with TRBD1. V trimming: 6 bases; J trimming: 1 base; junction bases outside the gene matches: 5. The CDR3 sequence is 14 residues long. Germline CDR1 KGHSH, CDR2 LQKENI. The CDR3 sequence: CASSPGQQNTEAFF. The CDR3 coding sequence is TGTGCCAGCTCCCCGGGACAGCAGAACACTGAAGCTTTCTTT.

There are many counts of this clonotype. The chain combines TRBV6-5 with TRBJ2-3; D not resolved. The CDR3 totals 14 residues. V was trimmed by 0 bases and J by 2 bases, leaving 6 bases between them. Germline values: CDR1 MNHEY, CDR2 SVGAGI. The CDR3 bases are TGTGCCAGCAGTTACTCGGCGGTCACAGATACGCAGTATTTT. This translates into CASSYSAVTDTQYF.

This clonotype has just a few counts. V is TRBV20-1 and J is TRBJ2-2; no clear D gene. Germline CDR1 DFQATT, CDR2 SNEGSKA (reference sequence). The CDR3 runs 13 residues. Between the trimmed V and J ends, which lost 6 bases and 4 bases, there was a span of 12 bases. The CDR3 DNA is TGCAGTGCAAGCAGTCAGGTCACCGGGGAGCTGTTTTTT. It specifies CSASSQVTGELFF.

This clonotype was counted between two and nine times. The chain couples TRBV5-1 to TRBJ2-2; 8 bases agree with TRBD1. The V segment lost 0 bases and the J segment 6 bases; nucleotides outside the gene matches: 1. Germline lookup yields CDR1 SGHRS and CDR2 YFSETQ. CDR3 size: 14 residues. CDR3 in DNA: TGCGCCAGCAGCTTGGCGACAGGGGCCGGGGAGCTGTTTTTT. Protein: CASSLATGAGELFF.

This clonotype was seen ten or more times. The genes are TRBV11-2 and TRBJ2-1; no clear D gene. Trimming removed 5 bases from V and 0 bases from J, with 11 bases in between. This CDR3 spans 15 amino acids. The germline V gene has CDR1 SGHAT and CDR2 FQNNGV. Here the CDR3 reads CASSISGLSYNEQFF. CDR3 coding DNA: TGTGCCAGCAGCATATCGGGTCTCTCCTACAATGAGCAGTTCTTC.

This clonotype has at least ten counts. The chain employs TRBV10-3 and TRBJ2-7; D could derive from TRBD1 or TRBD2 (5 bases each). CDR3 length: 14 residues. Germline V gene sequence: CDR1 ENHRY, CDR2 SYGVKD. V was trimmed by 0 bases and J by 1 base, leaving 7 bases between them. Here the CDR3 DNA reads TGTGCCATCAGTGAGTCCGGGGCATCCTACGAGCAGTACTTC. Residues: CAISESGASYEQYF.

The chain carries TRBV7-9 and TRBJ2-1; unclear D gene. V was shortened by 3 bases and J by 4 bases, with 16 bases between the two germline ends. Germline loops: CDR1 SEHNR, CDR2 FQNEAQ (reference sequence). This CDR3 has 16 residues. The CDR3 is CASSFLSTYEYNEQFF. In nucleotides, the CDR3 is TGTGCCAGCAGCTTCCTGAGCACCTATGAGTACAATGAGCAGTTCTTC.

This clonotype occurred a few times. J is TRBJ2-1 and V is TRBV30; D may correspond to TRBD1 or TRBD2 (5 bases each). CDR1 GTSNPN and CDR2 SVGIG come from the germline V gene (reference sequence). This CDR3 region has 9 residues. Trimming removed 8 bases at V and 6 bases at J, with 5 bases between. The CDR3 DNA is TGTGCCGGGGGCAATGAGCAGTTCTTC. As protein: CAGGNEQFF. The full variable domain, rest sourced from reference TRBV30 and TRBJ2-1, is SQTIHQWPATLVQPVGSPLSLECTVEGTSNPNLYWYRQAAGRGLQLLFYSVGIGQISSEVPQNLSASRPQDRQFILSSKKLLLSDSGFYLCAGGNEQFFGPGTRLTVL.

CDR3 amino acids: CASSGDPRERGGRVAGELFF. CDR3 bases: TGTGCCAGCAGCGGCGACCCCCGCGAGCGGGGGGGCCGGGTTGCCGGGGAGCTGTTTTTT. This chain connects TRBV9 to TRBJ2-2, with 10 bases matching TRBD2. V was clipped by 3 bases and J by 6 bases; unmatched bases: 20. In germline, CDR1 is SGDLS, CDR2 YYNGEE. This CDR3 has 20 residues.

This clonotype was observed a few times. The V and J genes are TRBV6-6 and TRBJ1-4; D unclear. Germline-derived CDR1 and CDR2 are MNHNY and SVGAGI (reference sequence). The ends were cut back, 4 bases at V and 8 bases at J, with 8 bases in the middle. This CDR3 is built from 12 residues. The CDR3 sequence is CASSFTGEKLFF. The DNA for the CDR3 is TGTGCCAGCAGTTTCACGGGGGAAAAACTGTTTTTT.

The chain is built from TRBV10-3 and TRBJ2-5, with a weak D call TRBD1 (6 bases). Germline CDR1 and CDR2: ENHRY and SYGVKD. The germline V and J ends were trimmed by 10 bases and 0 bases, with 9 bases remaining between them. This CDR3 spans 12 amino acids. The DNA of the CDR3 is TGTGCCACCTGGGACAACCAAGAGACCCAGTACTTC. Protein product: CATWDNQETQYF.

This clonotype was detected only a few times. The chain recombines TRBV29-1 with TRBJ2-3; 16 nucleotides match TRBD2. This CDR3 region has 15 residues. The V gene's germline CDR1 is SQVTM and CDR2 ANQGSEA. Unmatched junction bases numbered 9, after V lost 6 bases and J lost 9 bases. The CDR3 coding sequence is TGCAGCGTACCTGGGACTAGCGGGAGGGCCCGAACGCAGTATTTT. Translation: CSVPGTSGRARTQYF.

This clonotype was detected a few times. This chain joins TRBV5-6 and TRBJ2-1; 8 nucleotides match TRBD2. V shed 4 bases, J shed 6 bases, and the junction held 9 bases outside the gene matches. This CDR3 comprises 15 residues. Germline CDR1 SGHDT, CDR2 YYEEEE. CDR3 nucleotides: TGTGCCAGCAGCCGGACTAGCCCCGAGGGCAATGAGCAGTTCTTC. Protein: CASSRTSPEGNEQFF.

This clonotype has at least ten counts. This chain uses TRBV28 with TRBJ2-7, with D perhaps TRBD2 (6 bases). Germline CDR1 and CDR2: MDHEN and SYDVKM. This CDR3 region has 14 residues. V was trimmed by 5 bases and J by 3 bases, leaving 14 bases between them. CDR3 nucleotides: TGTGCCAGCAGTGACCTGGCGGGGAGCTACGAGCAGTACTTC. Amino acids: CASSDLAGSYEQYF.

The CDR3 bases are TGTGCCACCATGGACAGGAGGTACGAGCAGTACTTC. It codes for CATMDRRYEQYF. This chain uses TRBV6-2 or TRBV6-3 with TRBJ2-7; 7 bases are shared with TRBD1. In germline, CDR1 is MNHEY, CDR2 SVGEGT. J lost 4 bases, V lost 10 bases, and 7 bases had no gene match. The CDR3 is made up of 12 amino acids.

The chain links TRBV30 to TRBJ2-7; tentatively, D is TRBD2 (6 bases). Trimming took 7 bases from V and 3 from J, leaving 19 bases between them. This CDR3 has 14 residues. Looked up from germline, CDR1 is GTSNPN and CDR2 is SVGIG (reference sequence). CDR3 amino acids: CALGGSGFFYEQYF. CDR3 in DNA: TGTGCCTTGGGGGGATCAGGGTTTTTCTACGAGCAGTACTTC.

This clonotype was observed at least ten times. This rearrangement joins TRBV20-1 to TRBJ2-1; D is possibly TRBD2 (5 bases). CDR1 is DFQATT, CDR2 SNEGSKA, per germline (reference sequence). Deletions cut 0 bases from V and 6 bases from J, with 12 bases between. CDR3 length equals 14 residues. The DNA for the CDR3 is TGCAGTGCTAGAGATCGGAGGACTCTCAATGAGCAGTTCTTC. Translating gives CSARDRRTLNEQFF.

This clonotype was seen ten or more times. The CDR3 reads CASSVDMDREQGELFF. The CDR3 DNA sequence: TGTGCCAGCAGCGTAGACATGGACAGAGAGCAGGGGGAGCTGTTTTTT. The chain is built from TRBV9 and TRBJ2-2; a possible D gene is TRBD1 (6 bases). V was cut by 0 bases and J by 8 bases, with 17 bases left in between. CDR3 length: 16 residues. Germline CDR1 SGDLS, CDR2 YYNGEE.

This clonotype was seen a few times. V and J are TRBV4-3 and TRBJ2-7, with TRBD2 identical over 11 bases. The CDR3 has 14 residues. Looked up from germline, CDR1 is LGHNA and CDR2 is YSLEER. J was trimmed by 5 bases and V by 3 bases; bases with no gene match: 3. The CDR3 reads CASSQVAGGDEQYF. The CDR3 DNA is TGCGCCAGCAGCCAGGTAGCGGGAGGGGACGAGCAGTACTTC.

This clonotype has at least ten counts. This chain links TRBV11-2 with TRBJ2-4, with 8 bases matching TRBD1. CDR3 size: 16 residues. CDR1 and CDR2 (germline): SGHAT, FQNNGV. Germline trimming cut 5 bases from V and 0 bases from J; bases unmatched to any gene: 6. The chain's CDR3 is CASSLGDRGAKNIQYF. The CDR3 DNA reads TGTGCCAGCAGCCTGGGAGACAGGGGAGCCAAAAACATTCAGTACTTC.

This clonotype has at least ten counts. CDR3 in DNA: TGTGCCATCAGATCCGATAGCGGGGGGGCTCGGAATGAGCAGTTCTTC. Translation gives CAIRSDSGGARNEQFF. The chain uses TRBV10-3 and TRBJ2-1; 11 bases align to TRBD2. Germline V gives CDR1 ENHRY, CDR2 SYGVKD. Trimming at V came to 6 bases and at J to 7 bases, leaving 11 bases not matched to a gene. The length of the CDR3 is 16 residues.

This clonotype was seen a few times. The chain is built from TRBV3-1 and TRBJ2-2, with D unresolved. V shed 11 bases and J shed 0 bases, with 10 bases lying between them. The germline V gene has CDR1 LGHDT and CDR2 YNNKEL (reference sequence). The CDR3 runs 13 residues. The chain's CDR3 is CAVDNSNTGELFF. Written as DNA, the CDR3 is TGTGCCGTCGACAACTCGAACACCGGGGAGCTGTTTTTT. Complete variable domain (other parts from reference TRBV3-1 and TRBJ2-2): DTAVSQTPKYLVTQMGNDKSIKCEQNLGHDTMYWYKQDSKKFLKIMFSYNNKELIINETVPNRFSPKSPDKAHLNLHINSLELGDSAVYFCAVDNSNTGELFFGEGSRLTVL.

Many counts were recorded for this clonotype. The chain links TRBV7-2 to TRBJ1-2; 7 bases are a match to TRBD1. The CDR3 extends over 15 amino acids. The J segment lost 3 bases and the V segment lost 5 bases, leaving 9 bases of the junction unmatched. In germline, CDR1 is SGHTA, CDR2 FQGNSA. The DNA for the CDR3 is TGTGCCAGCAGCCCCTCCAGGGGGGCGGACTATGGCTACACCTTC. Translation gives CASSPSRGADYGYTF.

This clonotype was seen a few times. The rearrangement uses TRBV10-3 and TRBJ2-2; perhaps D is TRBD1 or TRBD2 (5 bases each). This CDR3 comprises 15 residues. Deletions cut 6 bases from V and 0 bases from J, with 11 bases between. Germline assignment: CDR1 ENHRY and CDR2 SYGVKD. For the CDR3, the DNA is TGTGCCATCAGCCTTGGGACCGCGAACACCGGGGAGCTGTTTTTT. This gives the protein CAISLGTANTGELFF.

This clonotype was detected ten times or more. J is TRBJ1-2 and V is TRBV20-1, with TRBD1 identical over 8 bases. Germline lookup yields CDR1 DFQATT and CDR2 SNEGSKA (reference sequence). Trimming took 4 bases from V and 4 from J; bases not matched to a gene: 8. CDR3 size: 14 residues. CDR3 sequence (DNA): TGCAGTGCTACTCAGGGGGCTACCCGCTATGGCTACACCTTC. This translates into CSATQGATRYGYTF.

The chain couples TRBV4-1 to TRBJ2-7; TRBD1 matches 8 bases. This CDR3 contains 15 residues. J gave up 1 base and V 5 bases, and 7 bases lay outside the gene matches. In germline, CDR1 is MGHRA, CDR2 YSYEKL. The CDR3 coding sequence is TGCGCCAGCAGCTCTCCGGACAGGGATTCCTACGAGCAGTACTTC. The encoded protein is CASSSPDRDSYEQYF.

This clonotype was seen many times. J is TRBJ2-2 and V is TRBV5-1; 7 positions match TRBD1. V was clipped by 2 bases and J by 0 bases; unmatched bases: 1. The CDR3 loop spans 15 amino acids. Germline values: CDR1 SGHRS, CDR2 YFSETQ. The CDR3 DNA reads TGCGCCAGCAGCTTTCAGGGGGCGAACACCGGGGAGCTGTTTTTT. This gives the protein CASSFQGANTGELFF.

This clonotype was recorded at least ten times. The rearrangement joins TRBV3-1 to TRBJ1-2; D is unclear. The CDR3 totals 15 residues. Germline CDR1 and CDR2: LGHDT and YNNKEL (reference sequence). V was pared by 3 bases and J by 1 base, with 12 bases between. CDR3 sequence reads: CASSHEDRLNYGYTF. The CDR3 DNA follows: TGTGCCAGCAGCCACGAGGACCGACTTAACTATGGCTACACCTTC.

A remark on this clonotype: A much larger clonotype is one base distant, so this may be a read error. The V and J genes are TRBV6-5 and TRBJ1-1, with D hard to call. Germline V gene data show CDR1 as MNHEY and CDR2 as SVGAGI. The CDR3 has 11 amino acids. The CDR3, as DNA: TGTGCCAACAGTTCCGGGCTCCGGGCTTTCTTT. Residues: CANSSGLRAFF.

This clonotype was counted ten times or more. The rearrangement links TRBV20-1 to TRBJ2-7; D uncertain. The germline gives CDR1 DFQATT, CDR2 SNEGSKA (reference sequence). This CDR3 contains 13 residues. The germline V and J ends were trimmed by 2 bases and 2 bases, with 10 bases remaining between them. This CDR3 reads CSARTAWTYEQYF. In nucleotides, the CDR3 is TGCAGTGCTAGAACGGCATGGACCTACGAGCAGTACTTC.